Presented here are 9 T cell receptor beta chains from one specimen sequenced in a study of vaccination and CD4 T cells after COVID-19. Sample treatment: roughly ten-day PBMC culture with coronavirus spike peptide pools or control peptides (ViraFEST assay). Those CD4+ T cells from the unexposed donor predate the COVID-19 pandemic (2011-2018). The Oncomine TCR Beta short-read assay was applied to DNA of cultured CD4+ T cells. A single record per CDR3 protein comes from TCRdb applying MiXCR to the PCR reads. Of 7,200 or so distinct CDR3 sequences in the sample, 52% were seen once. These TCRs are of unknown antigen specificity. The source material was CD4+ T cells from blood, cultured in vitro. These receptors all come from a human donor in good health.

This clonotype was observed a handful of times. This chain joins TRBV21-1 and TRBJ1-2; the D call TRBD1 from the table was never checked on the DNA. TRBV21-1 counts as a pseudogene. The CDR3 extends over 14 amino acids. CDR3 residues: CASSKGGGRDGYTF. CDR3 in DNA: TGTGCCAGCAGCAAAGGGGGCGGACGGGATGGCTACACCTTC.

This clonotype was counted between two and nine times. This chain uses TRBV7-9 with TRBJ1-2, with TRBD1 as a possible D gene (6 bases). This CDR3 has 14 amino acids. V was pared by 6 bases and J by 4 bases, with 15 bases between. Per the germline V gene, CDR1 is SEHNR and CDR2 is FQNEAQ (reference sequence). CDR3 in amino acids: CASSEGGGLYGYTF. The CDR3 DNA is TGTGCCAGCAGTGAGGGGGGGGGACTCTATGGCTACACCTTC.

This sequence joins TRBV7-2 and TRBJ2-4; 11 nucleotides agree with TRBD2. The CDR3 totals 19 residues. The germline gives CDR1 SGHTA, CDR2 FQGNSA. Losses at the gene ends were 3 bases for V and 1 base for J; bases not matched to a gene: 11. The CDR3 DNA sequence: TGTGCCAGCAGCTTGGTGGCTAGCGGGAGGTACCAGGCCAAAAACATTCAGTACTTC. This encodes CASSLVASGRYQAKNIQYF.

The gene calls are TRBV7-9 and TRBJ1-2; 9 bases match TRBD1. This CDR3 contains 14 residues. The germline V gene encodes CDR1 SEHNR and CDR2 FQNEAQ (reference sequence). Germline trimming cut 5 bases from V and 2 bases from J; bases unmatched to any gene: 3. In nucleotides, the CDR3 is TGTGCCAGCAGCGGGACAGGGAAAAACTATGGCTACACCTTC. Translated: CASSGTGKNYGYTF.

This chain joins TRBV2 and TRBJ1-1; D not certain. Trimming shortened V by 1 base and J by 10 bases, and 10 bases separated the two germline ends. The CDR3 totals 12 residues. The germline CDR1 and CDR2 sequences are SNHLY and FYNNEI. This chain's CDR3 is CASSEEVSRAFF. The CDR3 bases are TGTGCCAGCAGTGAAGAAGTCAGCCGAGCTTTCTTT.

This clonotype was detected only a few times. The rearrangement uses TRBV20-1 and TRBJ1-5; 7 bases are shared with TRBD1. The length of the CDR3 is 13 residues. Germline lookup yields CDR1 DFQATT and CDR2 SNEGSKA (reference sequence). With V trimmed by 4 bases and J by 4 bases, 4 bases remained unmatched. CDR3 sequence: CSAKTGPNQPQHF. DNA of the CDR3: TGCAGTGCTAAGACAGGGCCGAATCAGCCCCAGCATTTT.

The chain links TRBV28 to TRBJ1-5, with D possibly TRBD1 on 6 matching bases. Germline CDR1 MDHEN, CDR2 SYDVKM. V was cut by 4 bases and J by 5 bases, with 21 bases left in between. This CDR3 is 17 amino acids long. The CDR3 coding sequence is TGTGCCAGCAGTTGGGGTTTTCCGGACAGCCTAGATCAGCCCCAGCATTTT. Protein sequence: CASSWGFPDSLDQPQHF.

The sample holds a few counts of this clonotype. The rearrangement joins TRBV7-9 to TRBJ1-1; unclear D gene. Germline CDR1 and CDR2: SEHNR and FQNEAQ (reference sequence). The CDR3 covers 14 residues. The V end was cut by 1 base, the J end by 11 bases, with 17 bases between. The CDR3 spells CASSLDRGSRGAFF. The CDR3 DNA sequence: TGTGCCAGCAGCTTAGATAGAGGGTCCCGTGGCGCTTTCTTT.

The chain combines TRBV5-1 with TRBJ2-5; 11 positions match TRBD2. The CDR3 loop spans 16 amino acids. The V gene's germline CDR1 is SGHRS and CDR2 YFSETQ. V trimming: 2 bases; J trimming: 1 base; junction bases outside the gene matches: 4. The CDR3 spells CASSFTSGSSQETQYF. CDR3 sequence (DNA): TGCGCCAGCAGCTTTACTAGCGGGAGTTCCCAAGAGACCCAGTACTTC.